A single sample gave rise to the 20 T cell receptor beta chains below, sequenced in a study of OX40 agonist ivuxolimab in advanced cancers. Receptor libraries were prepared by the immunoSEQ multiplex PCR assay. TCRdb retrieved this table from immuneACCESS and kept in-frame rearrangements only. Not all clones are present; in checked studies, unresolved V genes account for under half, and no reason is known for the remainder. For this sample there are about 77,000 clones; around 90% appear just once. Of the sample, more than 4.5% falls within the top ten clones. Specimen: CD4+ or CD8+ T cells sorted from blood, collected in a trial of the OX40 agonist ivuxolimab. These receptors all stem from an adult with an advanced solid tumor such as melanoma, head and neck, liver or kidney cancer.

The gene calls are TRBV2 and TRBJ1-5; the match to TRBD1 covers 7 bases. Trimming at V came to 7 bases and at J to 8 bases, leaving 5 bases not matched to a gene. The CDR3 has 12 amino acids. CDR1 SNHLY and CDR2 FYNNEI come from the germline V gene. CDR3 coding DNA: TGTGCCAGCACCCAGGGGGTGGAGCCCCAGCATTTT. Translated, it gives CASTQGVEPQHF.

This clone was recorded only once. The chain recombines TRBV9 with TRBJ2-7; D unclear. This CDR3 is built from 16 residues. The germline V and J ends were trimmed by 0 bases and 0 bases, with 13 bases remaining between them. Germline lookup yields CDR1 SGDLS and CDR2 YYNGEE. This chain's CDR3 is CASSVGSSYSSYEQYF. CDR3 nucleotides: TGTGCCAGCAGCGTAGGGTCCTCGTACAGCTCCTACGAGCAGTACTTC.

The chain employs TRBV2 and TRBJ2-5; 7 bases align to TRBD1. Germline V gene lookup returns CDR1 SNHLY and CDR2 FYNNEI. This CDR3 is 15 amino acids long. V dropped 6 bases and J dropped 0; count of bases not matched to a gene: 7. CDR3 in DNA: TGTGCCAGCAGGACTGGACAGGTTAACCAAGAGACCCAGTACTTC. Protein product: CASRTGQVNQETQYF.

This clone was recorded once. The chain is built from TRBV28 and TRBJ1-2, with TRBD1 matching 7 bases. This CDR3 contains 15 residues. CDR1 MDHEN and CDR2 SYDVKM come from the germline V gene. V dropped 4 bases and J dropped 5; count of bases not matched to a gene: 10. Here the CDR3 reads CASSSTGALWYGYTF. The CDR3 region has the DNA TGTGCCAGCAGTTCCACAGGGGCCCTCTGGTATGGCTACACCTTC.

DNA of the CDR3: TGTGCCACCAAACCGGGACAGGGCGGTTACGGTGAAGCTTTCTTT. As protein: CATKPGQGGYGEAFF. The rearrangement uses TRBV7-2 and TRBJ1-1; 9 bases map to TRBD1. The CDR3 is made up of 15 amino acids. Germline CDR1 and CDR2: SGHTA and FQGNSA. After removal of 10 bases from V and 7 bases from J, the junction contained 16 bases not matched to a gene.

J is TRBJ2-3 and V is TRBV2; a weak D match, TRBD2 (6 bases). This CDR3 contains 15 residues. CDR1 and CDR2 from the germline V gene are SNHLY and FYNNEI. With 7 bases removed from V and 0 bases from J, the gap between germline ends came to 14 bases. CDR3 nucleotide sequence: TGTGCCAGCACCCGGGGGAGAGGGAGCACAGATACGCAGTATTTT. Amino acid sequence: CASTRGRGSTDTQYF.

This chain uses TRBV5-1 with TRBJ1-4; a weak D match, TRBD1 (6 bases). Germline CDR1 and CDR2: SGHRS and YFSETQ. The CDR3 length is 14 residues. Trimming took 2 bases from V and 8 from J, leaving 13 bases between them. The CDR3 nucleotides are TGCGCCAGCAGCTTACTGGGGGCGAACGAAAAACTGTTTTTT. It encodes CASSLLGANEKLFF.

The rearrangement joins TRBV11-3 to TRBJ1-5; 10 bases are a match to TRBD1. CDR3 length: 19 amino acids. J was trimmed by 0 bases and V by 4 bases; bases with no gene match: 12. CDR1 is SGHNT, CDR2 YENEEA, per germline. CDR3 in DNA: TGTGCCAGCAGCTATAGGACAGGGGGTTACTCGAATAGCAATCAGCCCCAGCATTTT. As protein: CASSYRTGGYSNSNQPQHF.

Remarks on this clone: One end of the junction fails to match germline, which may point to a read error. The chain links TRBV4-2 to TRBJ1-4, with TRBD1 matching 8 bases. The CDR3 length is 15 residues. CDR1 is LGHNA and CDR2 is YNFKEQ in the germline V gene. CDR3 in amino acids: CASSKETGVRGKLFF. The CDR3 nucleotides are TGTGCCAGCAGCAAAGAGACAGGGGTGCGGGGAAAACTGTTTTTT.

This clone was picked up one time. The chain carries TRBV28 and TRBJ1-3; D is possibly TRBD1 (5 bases). V dropped 6 bases and J dropped 9 bases, with 18 bases sitting between them. This CDR3 contains 14 residues. Germline lookup yields CDR1 MDHEN and CDR2 SYDVKM. CDR3 nucleotide sequence: TGTGCCAGCAGGGCCGGGACCCCGGTTGGCACCATATATTTT. Protein product: CASRAGTPVGTIYF.

This clone has only one observation. The chain carries TRBV5-4 and TRBJ2-1; D unclear. Trimming took off 0 bases at V and 7 bases at J, with 11 bases between the two ends. The CDR3 runs 14 residues. The V gene's germline CDR1 is SGHNT and CDR2 YYREEE (reference sequence). This CDR3 reads CASSLVAHRNEQFF. CDR3 in DNA: TGTGCCAGCAGCTTGGTGGCACACCGGAATGAGCAGTTCTTC.

This chain links TRBV7-2 with TRBJ2-3; 10 bases are a match to TRBD2. The CDR3 spans 15 residues. After removal of 5 bases from V and 7 bases from J, the junction contained 9 bases not matched to a gene. CDR1 SGHTA and CDR2 FQGNSA come from the germline V gene. The CDR3 sequence: CASSPGLASANTQYF. DNA of the CDR3: TGTGCCAGCAGCCCGGGACTAGCGAGCGCGAATACGCAGTATTTT. The whole variable domain, filled in from reference TRBV7-2 and TRBJ2-3, reads GAGVSQSPSNKVTEKGKDVELRCDPISGHTALYWYRQSLGQGLEFLIYFQGNSAPDKSGLPSDRFSAERTGGSVSTLTIQRTQQEDSAVYLCASSPGLASANTQYFGPGTRLTVL.

V usage is TRBV9 and J usage is TRBJ2-1; possible D gene TRBD2, 6 bases. The germline V and J ends were trimmed by 0 bases and 11 bases, with 15 bases remaining between them. Germline V CDR1 and CDR2: SGDLS, YYNGEE. The CDR3 has 14 residues. CDR3 sequence reads: CASSVDYNGGKQFF. The CDR3 coding sequence is TGTGCCAGCAGCGTAGACTACAACGGCGGGAAGCAGTTCTTC.

V usage is TRBV13 and J usage is TRBJ1-5; the D is unclear. Germline lookup yields CDR1 PRHDT and CDR2 FYEKMQ (reference sequence). The CDR3 length is 13 residues. The germline V and J ends were trimmed by 2 bases and 7 bases, with 9 bases remaining between them. In DNA, the CDR3 is TGTGCCAGCAGCTTAACCGCAGGACAGCCCCAGCATTTT. Translating it yields CASSLTAGQPQHF.

As concerns this clone: This specimen includes other DNA sequences encoding the same CDR3. The V and J genes are TRBV18 and TRBJ2-3; D is uncertain. The CDR3 consists of 13 residues. V gave up 3 bases and J gave up 0 bases, with 4 bases separating them. From germline, CDR1 is KGHSH and CDR2 LQKENI. CDR3: CASSPPSTDTQYF. CDR3 coding DNA: TGTGCCAGCTCACCGCCGAGCACAGATACGCAGTATTTT.

The sample holds one count of this clone. V gene TRBV28 combines with J gene TRBJ2-7; D gene uncertain. Looked up from germline, CDR1 is MDHEN and CDR2 is SYDVKM. This CDR3 contains 11 residues. V lost 5 bases and J 4 bases, leaving 6 bases between the germline ends. The CDR3 bases are TGTGCCAGCAGTATCCCATACGAGCAGTACTTC. It yields the protein CASSIPYEQYF.

This clone was observed a few times. V gene TRBV7-2 combines with J gene TRBJ1-2; 11 bases line up with TRBD1. The CDR3 length is 15 residues. CDR1 and CDR2 (germline): SGHTA, FQGNSA. After removal of 5 bases from V and 2 bases from J, the junction contained 4 bases not matched to a gene. The CDR3 sequence: CASSLGQGANYGYTF. Written as DNA, the CDR3 is TGTGCCAGCAGCCTCGGACAGGGGGCCAACTATGGCTACACCTTC.

The genes are TRBV5-1 and TRBJ2-7, with 7 bases that match TRBD2. The V gene's germline CDR1 is SGHRS and CDR2 YFSETQ. CDR3 length equals 14 residues. Trimming removed 5 bases from V and 4 bases from J; junction bases left unmatched: 9. The CDR3 DNA is TGCGCCAGCAGACCACCCGGGACTACTTACGAGCAGTACTTC. This sequence encodes CASRPPGTTYEQYF.

V is TRBV11-2 and J is TRBJ1-4, with TRBD1 matching over 7 bases. J lost 4 bases, V lost 5 bases, and 10 bases had no gene match. Germline CDR1 and CDR2: SGHAT and FQNNGV. CDR3 size: 16 residues. CDR3 coding DNA: TGTGCCAGCAGCCCCACAGGACAGGAGATTAATGAAAAACTGTTTTTT. This encodes CASSPTGQEINEKLFF.

In DNA, the CDR3 is TGTGCCAGCACCCGAGGCGGAGCAGCCTTCTCCTACGAGCAGTACTTC. As protein: CASTRGGAAFSYEQYF. J is TRBJ2-7 and V is TRBV5-6; D unclear. This CDR3 has 16 amino acids. CDR1 and CDR2 from the germline V gene are SGHDT and YYEEEE. Trimming pared 6 bases from V and 0 bases from J, leaving 19 bases between.